This TCR beta chain came from a study of blood T cell repertoires in COVID-19 (dated by TCRdb to the early 2020s). In terms of the full investigation: The collaborator samples originated in the United States, Italy and Spain and spanned the acute and convalescent phases of COVID-19. HLA class I and class II types, where available, came from metadata supplied by the sample provider rather than from assay-based typing. A de-identified subject ID, COVID-19 status, age in years and sex were almost always included in the sample metadata. Samples came from the ongoing ImmuneRACE study (first 160 participants) plus 1,254 subjects from 6 global collaborators. Deeply sampled blood TCRbeta repertoires from subjects exposed to, actively infected with, or recovered from COVID-19 were included in the dataset. The prospective study material was composed of cDNA or gDNA derived from T cells, B-cell-depleted T cells, or PBMCs. The repertoires were released in a freely available public database intended as a resource for research on the immune response to SARS-CoV-2. Summary of the overall study and its limitations: How much clinical and demographic metadata was included differed by source and by participant, and the metadata was provided uncurated.

Whole blood was collected in K2EDTA tubes by collaborating institutions according to the institutions' own protocols. Collaborator samples were shipped for TCRbeta analysis as frozen whole blood, isolated PBMCs, or DNA extracted from either sample type. On this clone: It has no known antigen specificity. Within one base of it there is no much larger clone, and no base qualities were kept.

TCRbeta CDR3 regions were amplified from genomic DNA by means of the immunoSEQ Assay, a bias-controlled multiplex PCR. As for the authors' bioinformatics: The number of nucleated cells in each sample was estimated from the amplification of reference gene primers within the assay. To quantify the absolute abundance of each unique TCRbeta CDR3 rearrangement, sequence reads were collapsed and filtered. Productive Simpson clonality was computed per sample as the square root of Simpson's diversity index over productive rearrangements. TCRdb stores this immuneACCESS table with in-frame sequences only. Part of the clones is absent; in the studies checked, under half of the shortfall reflects unresolved V genes, and no reason is known for the rest. V, J and clone size were drawn from that table, and D and trimming were deduced from the DNA. The sample contains some 130,000 clones, around nine tenths of them found a single time. In total, the top ten clones hold 2.5% to 3% of the sample.

Specimen: peripheral blood. The source of this sequence is a man aged 55-75 years with active or convalescent COVID-19.

The sequenced DNA is TGCGCCAGCAGCCGGGACGGGACTGGGGGCAATCAGCCCCAGCATTTT. This codes for CASSRDGTGGNQPQHF. The V gene is TRBV4-1 and the J gene is TRBJ1-5; the D gene is perhaps TRBD1, from 5 matching bases. From the germline V gene, CDR1 is MGHRA and CDR2 is YSYEKL. Relative to germline, V is 4 bases shorter and J is 2 bases shorter, with 15 bases between their ends. Spanning cysteine to phenylalanine, the CDR3 consists of 16 amino acids. Only the CDR3 DNA stays, 48 bases, in frame from base 1.